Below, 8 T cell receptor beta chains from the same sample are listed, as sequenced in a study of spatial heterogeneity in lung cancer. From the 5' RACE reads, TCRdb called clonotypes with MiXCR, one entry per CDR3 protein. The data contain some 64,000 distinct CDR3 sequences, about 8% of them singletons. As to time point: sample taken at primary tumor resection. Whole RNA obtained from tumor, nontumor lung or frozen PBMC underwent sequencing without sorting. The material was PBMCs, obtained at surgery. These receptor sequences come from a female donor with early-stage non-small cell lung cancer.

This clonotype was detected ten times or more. CDR3 sequence reads: CASSPGGWNEQFF. The CDR3 DNA follows: TGTGCCAGCAGCCCAGGAGGGTGGAATGAGCAGTTCTTC. This chain connects TRBV7-9 to TRBJ2-1; TRBD2 is a possible D gene (6 bases). The CDR3 sequence is 13 residues long. With 5 bases removed from V and 7 bases from J, the gap between germline ends came to 12 bases. Germline CDR1 and CDR2: SEHNR and FQNEAQ (reference sequence).

CDR3 residues: CASSLAGPNEKLFF. CDR3 coding DNA: TGTGCCAGCAGCTTAGCAGGCCCTAATGAAAAACTGTTTTTT. The gene calls are TRBV7-2 and TRBJ1-4; D gene unclear. Germline CDR1 reads SGHTA; CDR2 reads FQGNSA. Trimming took off 0 bases at V and 3 bases at J, with 5 bases between the two ends. This CDR3 has 14 residues.

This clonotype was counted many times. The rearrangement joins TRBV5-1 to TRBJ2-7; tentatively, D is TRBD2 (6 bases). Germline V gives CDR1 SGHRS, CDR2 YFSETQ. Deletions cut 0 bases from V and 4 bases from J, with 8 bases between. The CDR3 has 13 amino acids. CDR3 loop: CASSLESGYEQYV. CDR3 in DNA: TGCGCCAGCAGCTTGGAGAGCGGGTACGAGCAGTACGTC.

The CDR3 region has the DNA TGTGCCAGCAGTCGAACTAGCGGCACCACCGAGACCCAGTACTTC. Its translation is CASSRTSGTTETQYF. The V gene is TRBV12-3 or TRBV12-4, the J gene TRBJ2-5; 8 bases are a match to TRBD2. V lost 5 bases, J lost 5 bases, and 10 bases stayed unmatched. The CDR3 is made up of 15 amino acids.

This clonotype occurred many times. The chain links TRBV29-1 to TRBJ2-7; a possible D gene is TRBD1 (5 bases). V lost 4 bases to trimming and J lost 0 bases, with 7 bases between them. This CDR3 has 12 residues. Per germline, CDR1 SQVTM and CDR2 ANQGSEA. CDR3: CSVGQGSYEQYF. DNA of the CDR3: TGCAGCGTTGGGCAGGGCTCCTACGAGCAGTACTTC.

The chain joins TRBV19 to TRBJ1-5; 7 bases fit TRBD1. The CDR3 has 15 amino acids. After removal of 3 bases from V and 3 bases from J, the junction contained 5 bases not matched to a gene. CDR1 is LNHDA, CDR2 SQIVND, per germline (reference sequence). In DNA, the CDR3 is TGTGCCAGTAGTATCGCGACAGGGATCAATCAGCCCCAGCATTTT. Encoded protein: CASSIATGINQPQHF. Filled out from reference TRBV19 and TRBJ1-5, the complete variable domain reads DGGITQSPKYLFRKEGQNVTLSCEQNLNHDAMYWYRQDPGQGLRLIYYSQIVNDFQKGDIAEGYSVSREKKESFPLTVTSAQKNPTAFYLCASSIATGINQPQHFGDGTRLSIL.

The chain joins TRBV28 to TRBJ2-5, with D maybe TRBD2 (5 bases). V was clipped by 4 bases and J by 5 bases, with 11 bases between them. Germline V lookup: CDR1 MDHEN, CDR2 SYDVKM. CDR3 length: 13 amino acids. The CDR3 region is CASSSGIEETQYF. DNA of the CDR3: TGTGCCAGCAGTTCCGGGATTGAGGAGACCCAGTACTTC.

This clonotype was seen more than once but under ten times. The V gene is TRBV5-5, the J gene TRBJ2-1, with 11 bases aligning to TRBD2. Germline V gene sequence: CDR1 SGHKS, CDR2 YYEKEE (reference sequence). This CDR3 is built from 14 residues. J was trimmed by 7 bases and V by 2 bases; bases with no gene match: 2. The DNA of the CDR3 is TGTGCCAGCAGCTTCGGGACTAGCGGTAATGAGCAGTTCTTC. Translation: CASSFGTSGNEQFF.